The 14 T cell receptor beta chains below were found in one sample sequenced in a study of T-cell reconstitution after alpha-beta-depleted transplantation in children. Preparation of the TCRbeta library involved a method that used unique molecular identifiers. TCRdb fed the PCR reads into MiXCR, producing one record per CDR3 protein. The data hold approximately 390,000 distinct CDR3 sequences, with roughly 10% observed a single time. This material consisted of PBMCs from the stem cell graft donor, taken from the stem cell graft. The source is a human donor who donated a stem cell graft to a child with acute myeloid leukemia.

The CDR3 here is CATSSRTDTQYF. CDR3 nucleotide sequence: TGTGCCACCAGCAGCCGCACAGATACGCAGTATTTT. The genes are TRBV15 and TRBJ2-3; D ambiguous. This CDR3 has 12 amino acids. Germline CDR1 LNHNV, CDR2 YYDKDF (reference sequence). V dropped 3 bases and J dropped 1 base, with 2 bases sitting between them. The whole variable domain, remainder taken from reference TRBV15 and TRBJ2-3, is DAMVIQNPRYQVTQFGKPVTLSCSQTLNHNVMYWYQQKSSQAPKLLFHYYDKDFNNEADTPDNFQSRRPNTSFCFLDIRSPGLGDTAMYLCATSSRTDTQYFGPGTRLTVL.

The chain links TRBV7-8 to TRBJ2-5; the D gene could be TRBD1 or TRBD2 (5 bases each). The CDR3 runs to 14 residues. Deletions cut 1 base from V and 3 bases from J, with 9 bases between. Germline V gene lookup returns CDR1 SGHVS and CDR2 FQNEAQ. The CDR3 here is CASSLVLGEETQYF. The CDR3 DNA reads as TGTGCCAGCAGCTTAGTACTGGGGGAAGAGACCCAGTACTTC.

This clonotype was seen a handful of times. The CDR3 here is CASRQPDRSWPQHF. The DNA for the CDR3 is TGTGCCAGCAGACAACCAGACCGCAGCTGGCCCCAGCATTTT. The chain carries TRBV6-1 and TRBJ1-5; the D is unclear. The CDR3 is 14 residues long. The germline CDR1 and CDR2 sequences are MNHNS and SASEGT. With 6 bases removed from V and 9 bases from J, the gap between germline ends came to 18 bases.

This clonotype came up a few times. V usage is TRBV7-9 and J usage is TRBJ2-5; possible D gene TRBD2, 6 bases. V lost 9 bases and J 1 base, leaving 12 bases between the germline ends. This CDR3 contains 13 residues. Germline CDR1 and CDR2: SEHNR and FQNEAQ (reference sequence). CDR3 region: CASRLRGQETQYF. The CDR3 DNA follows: TGTGCCAGTAGGTTGCGGGGCCAAGAGACCCAGTACTTC. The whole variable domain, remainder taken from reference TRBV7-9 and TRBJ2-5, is DTGVSQNPRHKITKRGQNVTFRCDPISEHNRLYWYRQTLGQGPEFLTYFQNEAQLEKSRLLSDRFSAERPKGSFSTLEIQRTEQGDSAMYLCASRLRGQETQYFGPGTRLLVL.

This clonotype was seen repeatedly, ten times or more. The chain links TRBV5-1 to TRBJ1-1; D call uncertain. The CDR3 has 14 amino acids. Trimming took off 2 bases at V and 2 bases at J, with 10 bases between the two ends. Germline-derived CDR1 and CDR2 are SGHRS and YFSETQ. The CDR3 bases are TGCGCCAGCAGCTTCAAGGGCCCCAACACTGAAGCTTTCTTT. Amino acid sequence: CASSFKGPNTEAFF. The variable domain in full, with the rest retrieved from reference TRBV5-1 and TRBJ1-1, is KAGVTQTPRYLIKTRGQQVTLSCSPISGHRSVSWYQQTPGQGLQFLFEYFSETQRNKGNFPGRFSGRQFSNSRSEMNVSTLELGDSALYLCASSFKGPNTEAFFGQGTRLTVV.

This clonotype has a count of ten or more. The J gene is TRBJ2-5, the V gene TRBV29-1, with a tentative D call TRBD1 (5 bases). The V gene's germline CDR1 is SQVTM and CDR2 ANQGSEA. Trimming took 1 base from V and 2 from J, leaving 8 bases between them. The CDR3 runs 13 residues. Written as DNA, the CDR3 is TGCAGCGTTGAAGGACAGAGACAAGAGACCCAGTACTTC. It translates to CSVEGQRQETQYF. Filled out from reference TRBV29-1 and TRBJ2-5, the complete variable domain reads SAVISQKPSRDICQRGTSLTIQCQVDSQVTMMFWYRQQPGQSLTLIATANQGSEATYESGFVIDKFPISRPNLTFSTLTVSNMSPEDSSIYLCSVEGQRQETQYFGPGTRLLVL.

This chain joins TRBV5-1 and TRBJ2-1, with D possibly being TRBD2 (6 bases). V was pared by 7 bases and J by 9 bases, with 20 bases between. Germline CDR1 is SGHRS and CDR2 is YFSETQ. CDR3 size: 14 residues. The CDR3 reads CASGESTGVSEQFF. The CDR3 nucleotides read TGCGCCAGCGGTGAGTCGACGGGAGTCTCTGAGCAGTTCTTC.

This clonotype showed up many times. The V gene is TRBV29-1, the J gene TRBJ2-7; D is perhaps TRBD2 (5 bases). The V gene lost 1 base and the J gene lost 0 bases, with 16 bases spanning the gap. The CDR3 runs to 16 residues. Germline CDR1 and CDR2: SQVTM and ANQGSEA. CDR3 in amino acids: CSVEGGSGMNSYEQYF. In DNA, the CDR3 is TGCAGCGTTGAAGGTGGCTCCGGGATGAACTCCTACGAGCAGTACTTC.

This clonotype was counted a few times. CDR3 DNA: TGCAGTGCCCTGGCGGGGCACCAGAACACTGAAGCTTTCTTT. This translates into CSALAGHQNTEAFF. The chain carries TRBV20-1 and TRBJ1-1, with a weak D call TRBD1 (5 bases). This CDR3 has 14 residues. The V end lost 6 bases, the J end lost 1 base, and 15 bases lay between the germline ends. The germline CDR1 and CDR2 sequences are DFQATT and SNEGSKA (reference sequence).

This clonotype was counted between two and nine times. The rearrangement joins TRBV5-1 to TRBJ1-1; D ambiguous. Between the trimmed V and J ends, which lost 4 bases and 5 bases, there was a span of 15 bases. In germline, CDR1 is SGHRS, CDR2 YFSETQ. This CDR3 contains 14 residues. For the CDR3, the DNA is TGCGCCAGCAGCCTGGGAGCCAGAGGAACTGAAGCTTTCTTT. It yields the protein CASSLGARGTEAFF.

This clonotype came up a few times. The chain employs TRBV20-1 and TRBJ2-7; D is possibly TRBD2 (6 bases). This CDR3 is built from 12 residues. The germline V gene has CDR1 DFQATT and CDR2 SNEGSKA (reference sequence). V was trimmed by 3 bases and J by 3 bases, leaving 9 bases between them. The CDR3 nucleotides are TGCAGTGCTAGGGACTACCTCTACGAGCAGTACTTC. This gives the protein CSARDYLYEQYF.

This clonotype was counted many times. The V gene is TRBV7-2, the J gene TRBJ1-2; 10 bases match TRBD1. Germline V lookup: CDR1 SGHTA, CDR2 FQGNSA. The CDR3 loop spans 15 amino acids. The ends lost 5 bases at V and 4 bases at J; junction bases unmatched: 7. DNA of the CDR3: TGTGCCAGCAGCATAGGGACAGGGGTTTTCTATGGCTACACCTTC. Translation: CASSIGTGVFYGYTF.

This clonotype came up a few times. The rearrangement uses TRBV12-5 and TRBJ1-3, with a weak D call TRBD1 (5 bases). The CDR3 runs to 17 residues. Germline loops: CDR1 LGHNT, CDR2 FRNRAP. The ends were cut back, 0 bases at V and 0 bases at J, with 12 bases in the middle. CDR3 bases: TGTGCTAGTGGTTTGGTCTCGGGGGTCGGCTCTGGAAACACCATATATTTT. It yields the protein CASGLVSGVGSGNTIYF.

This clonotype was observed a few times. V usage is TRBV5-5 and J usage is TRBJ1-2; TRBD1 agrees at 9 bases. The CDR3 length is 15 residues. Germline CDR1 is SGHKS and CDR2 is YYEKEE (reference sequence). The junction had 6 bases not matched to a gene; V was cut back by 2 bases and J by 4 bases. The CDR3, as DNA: TGTGCCAGCAGCTTCGCCGGGACAGGGACCTATGGCTACACCTTC. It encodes CASSFAGTGTYGYTF.